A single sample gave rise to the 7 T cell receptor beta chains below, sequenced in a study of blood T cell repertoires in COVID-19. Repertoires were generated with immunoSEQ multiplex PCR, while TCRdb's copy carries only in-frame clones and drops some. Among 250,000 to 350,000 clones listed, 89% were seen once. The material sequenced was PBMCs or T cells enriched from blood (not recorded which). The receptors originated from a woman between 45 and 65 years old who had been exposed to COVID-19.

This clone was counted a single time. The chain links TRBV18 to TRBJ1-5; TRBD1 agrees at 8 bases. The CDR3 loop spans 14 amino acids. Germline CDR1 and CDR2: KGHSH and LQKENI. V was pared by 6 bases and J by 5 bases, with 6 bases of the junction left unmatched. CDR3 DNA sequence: TGTGCCAGCTCCCCGACAGGGGACTATCAGCCCCAGCATTTT. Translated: CASSPTGDYQPQHF.

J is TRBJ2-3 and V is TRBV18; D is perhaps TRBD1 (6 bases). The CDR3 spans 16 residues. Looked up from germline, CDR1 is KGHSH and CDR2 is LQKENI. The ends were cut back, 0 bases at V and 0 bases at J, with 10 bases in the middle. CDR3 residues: CASSPPEGVSTDTQYF. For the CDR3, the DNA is TGTGCCAGCTCACCACCCGAGGGGGTAAGCACAGATACGCAGTATTTT.

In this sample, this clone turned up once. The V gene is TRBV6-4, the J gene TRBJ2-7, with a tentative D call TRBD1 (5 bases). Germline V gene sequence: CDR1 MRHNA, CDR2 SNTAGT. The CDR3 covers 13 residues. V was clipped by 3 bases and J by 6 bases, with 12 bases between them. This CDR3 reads CASSERSGAEQYF. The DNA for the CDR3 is TGTGCCAGCAGTGAAAGATCTGGGGCCGAGCAGTACTTC.

CDR3 DNA sequence: TGTGCCAGCCCGACAGGGGGCGCACTGGAAGGGACCCAGTACTTC. Residues: CASPTGGALEGTQYF. The V gene is TRBV6-5, the J gene TRBJ2-5; TRBD1 aligns across 10 bases. The CDR3 covers 15 residues. The V gene end was trimmed by 8 bases and the J gene end by 7 bases; junction bases not matched to a gene: 13. Germline V lookup: CDR1 MNHEY, CDR2 SVGAGI.

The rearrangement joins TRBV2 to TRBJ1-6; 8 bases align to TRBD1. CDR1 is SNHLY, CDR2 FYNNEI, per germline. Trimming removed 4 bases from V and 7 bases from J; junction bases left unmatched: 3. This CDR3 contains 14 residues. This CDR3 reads CASSVRTGNSPLHF. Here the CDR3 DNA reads TGTGCCAGCAGTGTTCGGACAGGGAATTCACCCCTCCACTTT.

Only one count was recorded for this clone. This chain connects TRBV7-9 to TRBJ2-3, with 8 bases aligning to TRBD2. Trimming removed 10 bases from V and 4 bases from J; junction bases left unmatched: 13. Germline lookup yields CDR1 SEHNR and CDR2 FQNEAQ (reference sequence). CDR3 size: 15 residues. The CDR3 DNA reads TGTGCCACTCAGCGGGGCGGGGGGCTAGCAGATACGCAGTATTTT. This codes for CATQRGGGLADTQYF.

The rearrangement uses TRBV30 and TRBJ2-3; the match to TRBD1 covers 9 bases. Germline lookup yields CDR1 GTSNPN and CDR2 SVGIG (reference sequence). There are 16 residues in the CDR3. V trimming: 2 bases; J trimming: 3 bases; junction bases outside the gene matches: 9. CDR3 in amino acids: CAWSSHGTGSTDTQYF. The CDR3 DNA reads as TGTGCCTGGAGTTCCCATGGGACAGGGAGTACAGATACGCAGTATTTT.